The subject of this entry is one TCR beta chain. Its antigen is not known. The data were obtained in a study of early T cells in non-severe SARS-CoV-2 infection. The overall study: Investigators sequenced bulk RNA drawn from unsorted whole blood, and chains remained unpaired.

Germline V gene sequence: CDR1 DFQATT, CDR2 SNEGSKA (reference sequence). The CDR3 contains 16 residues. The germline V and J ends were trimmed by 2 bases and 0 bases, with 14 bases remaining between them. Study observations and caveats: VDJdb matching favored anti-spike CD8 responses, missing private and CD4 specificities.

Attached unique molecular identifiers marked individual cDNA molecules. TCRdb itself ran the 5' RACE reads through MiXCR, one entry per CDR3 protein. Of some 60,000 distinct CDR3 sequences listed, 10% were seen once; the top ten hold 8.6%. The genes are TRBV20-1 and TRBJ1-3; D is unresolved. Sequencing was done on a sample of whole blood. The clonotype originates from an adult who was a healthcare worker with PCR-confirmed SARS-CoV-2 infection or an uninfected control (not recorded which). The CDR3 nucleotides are TGCAGTGCTAGATCTATCCGGGATCTCTCTGGAAACACCATATATTTT. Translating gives CSARSIRDLSGNTIYF.